A single sample is the source of the 30 T cell receptor beta chains below, sequenced in a study of blood T cell repertoires in COVID-19. Sequenced by immunoSEQ multiplex PCR; TCRdb stores in-frame clones only, minus some. This sample carries under 450,000 clones, roughly 90% of them seen once, and the ten largest clones take roughly 0.9%. The sample was PBMCs or T cells enriched from blood (not recorded which). These receptors were obtained from a woman in her forties who had been exposed to COVID-19.

J is TRBJ2-7 and V is TRBV10-3; weak D call: TRBD2 (7 bases). Trimming left V 4 bases short and J 4 bases short, with 14 bases between. This CDR3 is 14 amino acids long. CDR1 is ENHRY, CDR2 SYGVKD, per germline. CDR3 sequence: CAISGMGGPYEQYF. The CDR3 DNA is TGTGCCATCAGTGGTATGGGGGGGCCATACGAGCAGTACTTC.

The rearrangement links TRBV7-2 to TRBJ1-2; D not resolved. Germline-derived CDR1 and CDR2 are SGHTA and FQGNSA. This CDR3 is 14 amino acids long. V lost 10 bases and J lost 7, with 22 bases in between. Here the CDR3 DNA reads TGTGCCAACCATCGGGATAATGACCCCTTTGGCTACACCTTC. Translated: CANHRDNDPFGYTF.

The chain recombines TRBV29-1 with TRBJ2-5; D gene uncertain. Germline CDR1 SQVTM, CDR2 ANQGSEA. The CDR3 sequence is 12 residues long. Trimming shortened V by 7 bases and J by 4 bases, and 13 bases separated the two germline ends. The CDR3 region has the DNA TGCAGCGCCCGTTTCCCGCGAGAGACCCAGTACTTC. Its protein product is CSARFPRETQYF.

The chain employs TRBV7-2 and TRBJ2-4; perhaps TRBD1 as D (5 bases). CDR1 SGHTA and CDR2 FQGNSA come from the germline V gene. The CDR3 loop spans 16 amino acids. Deletions cut 5 bases from V and 3 bases from J, with 17 bases between. CDR3 region: CASSPHARDSKNIQYF. In DNA, the CDR3 is TGTGCCAGCAGCCCACACGCCCGAGACAGCAAAAACATTCAGTACTTC. The complete variable domain, with remaining parts taken from reference TRBV7-2 and TRBJ2-4, reads GAGVSQSPSNKVTEKGKDVELRCDPISGHTALYWYRQSLGQGLEFLIYFQGNSAPDKSGLPSDRFSAERTGGSVSTLTIQRTQQEDSAVYLCASSPHARDSKNIQYFGAGTRLSVL.

The V call is TRBV29-1, the J call TRBJ1-2; 8 bases are shared with TRBD1. The V gene end was trimmed by 6 bases and the J gene end by 4 bases; junction bases not matched to a gene: 4. CDR1 and CDR2 (germline): SQVTM, ANQGSEA. The CDR3 length is 12 residues. The CDR3 region is CSVADRAYGYTF. The CDR3 nucleotides read TGCAGCGTGGCGGACAGGGCCTATGGCTACACCTTC.

The gene calls are TRBV18 and TRBJ2-1; TRBD1 matches at 7 bases. J lost 3 bases, V lost 1 base, and 6 bases had no gene match. CDR1 is KGHSH and CDR2 is LQKENI in the germline V gene. The CDR3 is 16 residues long. The CDR3 DNA reads TGTGCCAGCTCACCACGGGGAACAGGGGTCTACAATGAGCAGTTCTTC. Its translation is CASSPRGTGVYNEQFF.

The rearrangement links TRBV4-3 to TRBJ2-7, with a possible D match to TRBD2 (5 bases). Germline CDR1 is LGHNA and CDR2 is YSLEER. CDR3 length: 15 residues. V shed 0 bases and J shed 3 bases, with 12 bases lying between them. The CDR3 bases are TGCGCCAGCAGCCAAGATCGGGCACTAGACTACGAGCAGTACTTC. The encoded protein is CASSQDRALDYEQYF.

The chain couples TRBV27 to TRBJ1-4, with 7 bases fitting TRBD1. Germline CDR1 reads MNHEY; CDR2 reads SMNVEV (reference sequence). The CDR3 consists of 13 residues. V shed 2 bases and J 10 bases; nucleotides not matched to a gene: 4. CDR3 protein: CASSLRQGGKLFF. In DNA form, the CDR3 reads TGTGCCAGCAGTTTACGGCAGGGGGGAAAACTGTTTTTT.

A single count supports this clone. The chain's CDR3 is CASSESGFNQPQHF. CDR3 coding DNA: TGTGCCAGCAGTGAATCAGGGTTCAATCAGCCCCAGCATTTT. J is TRBJ1-5 and V is TRBV25-1; perhaps TRBD1 as D (5 bases). The V and J ends lost 1 base and 3 bases respectively, with 7 bases between them. CDR3 length: 14 amino acids. Germline CDR1 reads MGHDK; CDR2 reads SYGVNS.

This clone was observed a single time. This chain joins TRBV11-3 and TRBJ2-3; D call uncertain. The CDR3 extends over 14 amino acids. The germline CDR1 and CDR2 sequences are SGHNT and YENEEA. V gave up 2 bases and J gave up 2 bases, with 8 bases separating them. The CDR3 sequence is CASSLTASTDTQYF. The CDR3 DNA is TGTGCCAGCAGCTTAACAGCTTCCACAGATACGCAGTATTTT.

The chain couples TRBV3-1 (or the pseudogene TRBV3-2) to TRBJ2-7; unclear D gene. Germline CDR1 is LGHDT and CDR2 is YNNKEL (reference sequence). The CDR3 length is 11 residues. Trimming cost V 2 bases and J 5 bases, with 4 bases left between them. Here the CDR3 reads CASSQYNEQYF. The CDR3 DNA follows: TGTGCCAGCAGCCAATACAACGAGCAGTACTTC.

This CDR3 reads CASTEGGFSGNTIYF. In DNA, the CDR3 is TGTGCCAGCACGGAGGGAGGCTTCTCTGGAAACACCATATATTTT. V and J are TRBV6-5 and TRBJ1-3; D unresolved. Trimming took off 7 bases at V and 0 bases at J, with 13 bases between the two ends. The CDR3 is made up of 15 amino acids. Germline-derived CDR1 and CDR2 are MNHEY and SVGAGI.

This chain joins TRBV7-9 and TRBJ1-1, with D unclear. Germline V CDR1 and CDR2: SEHNR, FQNEAQ (reference sequence). V was clipped by 2 bases and J by 13 bases, with 14 bases between them. The CDR3 spans 12 residues. The chain's CDR3 is CASSLSTQPGFF. The CDR3 bases are TGTGCCAGCAGCTTATCCACACAGCCAGGTTTCTTT. Looking up the rest from reference TRBV7-9 and TRBJ1-1 gives the full variable domain: DTGVSQNPRHKITKRGQNVTFRCDPISEHNRLYWYRQTLGQGPEFLTYFQNEAQLEKSRLLSDRFSAERPKGSFSTLEIQRTEQGDSAMYLCASSLSTQPGFFGQGTRLTVV.

The V call is TRBV5-1, the J call TRBJ1-6; 7 bases match TRBD1. V shed 4 bases, J shed 8 bases, and the junction held 12 bases outside the gene matches. The CDR3 extends over 16 amino acids. The germline V gene has CDR1 SGHRS and CDR2 YFSETQ. CDR3 nucleotide sequence: TGCGCCAGCAGCCCTGAGACAGGGTTGAAGGATTCACCCCTCCACTTT. This sequence encodes CASSPETGLKDSPLHF.

This clone was detected a few times. This rearrangement joins TRBV5-3 to TRBJ2-6, with TRBD1 as a possible D gene (5 bases). TRBV5-3 is an ORF, and what it does is uncertain. The CDR3 runs 16 residues. V shed 4 bases and J shed 0 bases, with 11 bases lying between them. The CDR3 bases are TGTGCCAGAAGCCAGGGCCCTAACTCTGGGGCCAACGTCCTGACTTTC. It yields the protein CARSQGPNSGANVLTF.

The V call is TRBV2, the J call TRBJ1-2; 8 nucleotides line up with TRBD1. The germline gives CDR1 SNHLY, CDR2 FYNNEI. The CDR3 is 17 residues long. V lost 7 bases, J lost 0 bases, and 13 bases stayed unmatched. DNA for the CDR3: TGTGCCAGCACCGGACAGGGAAGTGTTGTGACTAACTATGGCTACACCTTC. Protein: CASTGQGSVVTNYGYTF.

The chain links TRBV7-2 to TRBJ1-2, with 10 bases lining up with TRBD1. The CDR3 has 15 amino acids. V was clipped by 3 bases and J by 2 bases; unmatched bases: 3. In germline, CDR1 is SGHTA, CDR2 FQGNSA. CDR3: CASSFRDRGNYGYTF. The CDR3 DNA follows: TGTGCCAGCAGCTTTCGGGACAGGGGAAACTATGGCTACACCTTC.

This chain links TRBV9 with TRBJ2-3; 8 nucleotides agree with TRBD2. The length of the CDR3 is 17 residues. Germline V CDR1 and CDR2: SGDLS, YYNGEE. The ends lost 0 bases at V and 2 bases at J; junction bases unmatched: 8. The chain's CDR3 is CASSVAPGGHSTDTQYF. The DNA of the CDR3 is TGTGCCAGCAGCGTAGCTCCGGGGGGGCACTCCACAGATACGCAGTATTTT.

The V call is TRBV12-3 or TRBV12-4, the J call TRBJ2-7; 9 bases fit TRBD1. V dropped 6 bases and J dropped 7; count of bases not matched to a gene: 7. This CDR3 region has 13 residues. The CDR3 DNA reads TGTGCCAGCAGGAGACAGGGGGTAGGGGAGCAGTACTTC. It yields the protein CASRRQGVGEQYF.

This chain uses TRBV2 with TRBJ1-1; D gene ambiguous. Trimming pared 4 bases from V and 0 bases from J, leaving 12 bases between. The germline V gene encodes CDR1 SNHLY and CDR2 FYNNEI. This CDR3 spans 15 amino acids. The CDR3 DNA sequence: TGTGCCAGCAGTGGGTTCGTCAGTCTGAACACTGAAGCTTTCTTT. This translates into CASSGFVSLNTEAFF.

The J gene is TRBJ1-3, the V gene TRBV7-3; D unclear. Germline V gene lookup returns CDR1 SGHTA and CDR2 FQGTGA. The CDR3 loop spans 16 amino acids. The V gene lost 5 bases and the J gene lost 2 bases, with 16 bases spanning the gap. CDR3 coding DNA: TGTGCCAGCAGCCACACACCGGGAGTCGCTGGAAACACCATATATTTT. Protein product: CASSHTPGVAGNTIYF. Full variable domain (missing parts from reference TRBV7-3 and TRBJ1-3): GAGVSQTPSNKVTEKGKYVELRCDPISGHTALYWYRQSLGQGPEFLIYFQGTGAADDSGLPNDRFFAVRPEGSVSTLKIQRTERGDSAVYLCASSHTPGVAGNTIYFGEGSWLTVV.

The chain employs TRBV29-1 and TRBJ1-2; TRBD1 might be the D (5 bases). Germline-derived CDR1 and CDR2 are SQVTM and ANQGSEA. With 7 bases removed from V and 2 bases from J, the gap between germline ends came to 17 bases. The CDR3 has 14 residues. CDR3 region: CSAATEGRNYGYTF. In DNA, the CDR3 is TGCAGCGCCGCAACGGAGGGGAGGAACTATGGCTACACCTTC.

The V gene is TRBV27, the J gene TRBJ1-5; tentative D call: TRBD1 (6 bases). The V gene's germline CDR1 is MNHEY and CDR2 SMNVEV (reference sequence). V lost 3 bases to trimming and J lost 6 bases, with 15 bases between them. The length of the CDR3 is 15 residues. The CDR3 sequence: CASSFEQGRGQPQHF. In nucleotides, the CDR3 is TGTGCCAGCAGTTTCGAACAGGGACGGGGTCAGCCCCAGCATTTT.

This clone was picked up one time. The rearrangement uses TRBV21-1 and TRBJ1-1; TRBD1, the table's D call, lacks a check against the DNA. TRBV21-1 is assigned pseudogene status. The CDR3 totals 15 residues. CDR3 region: CASSHRQGENTEAFF. The CDR3 bases are TGTGCCAGCAGCCACAGACAGGGGGAGAACACTGAAGCTTTCTTT.

This clone was detected a few times. The chain recombines TRBV3-1 (or the pseudogene TRBV3-2) with TRBJ1-2, with D perhaps TRBD1 (6 bases). This CDR3 comprises 12 residues. Trimming took off 4 bases at V and 4 bases at J, with 7 bases between the two ends. Germline V gives CDR1 LGHDT, CDR2 YNNKEL (reference sequence). The CDR3 bases are TGTGCCAGCAGCCCACAGGGCTATGGCTACACCTTC. Translated, it gives CASSPQGYGYTF.

The CDR3 bases are TGTGCCAGCAGTTTAAAACAGGGGCCAACCTACGAGCAGTACTTC. Amino acids: CASSLKQGPTYEQYF. The V and J genes are TRBV27 and TRBJ2-7; 7 bases agree with TRBD1. The CDR3 has 15 residues. Germline CDR1 and CDR2: MNHEY and SMNVEV (reference sequence). V gave up 2 bases and J gave up 2 bases; unmatched junction bases: 6.

V and J are TRBV23-1 and TRBJ1-6, with D hard to call. TRBV23-1 is noted as an ORF with a role that remains uncertain. V lost 3 bases and J 8 bases, leaving 14 bases between the germline ends. The CDR3 has 15 residues. CDR3 sequence reads: CASSHPEVCDSPLHF. The CDR3 coding sequence is TGCGCCAGCAGTCACCCGGAGGTTTGTGATTCACCCCTCCACTTT.

This clone was recorded only once. CDR3 bases: TGTGCCAGCAGCCAGGGGACAGGTATTACGAATGGCTACACCTTC. This sequence encodes CASSQGTGITNGYTF. The chain is built from TRBV7-2 and TRBJ1-2, with 8 bases fitting TRBD1. This CDR3 has 15 residues. V lost 5 bases and J lost 6; bases outside the gene matches: 11. Per the germline V gene, CDR1 is SGHTA and CDR2 is FQGNSA.

The J gene is TRBJ1-2, the V gene TRBV7-8, with 10 bases that match TRBD1. Trimming cost V 7 bases and J 5 bases; bases outside gene matches: 10. CDR1 is SGHVS and CDR2 is FQNEAQ in the germline V gene. The CDR3 totals 15 residues. Here the CDR3 reads CASTKTGTGVYGYTF. CDR3 DNA: TGTGCCAGCACTAAAACCGGGACAGGGGTTTATGGCTACACCTTC.

CDR3 protein: CASSSAGTANYGYTF. DNA for the CDR3: TGTGCCAGCAGCTCTGCCGGGACAGCTAACTATGGCTACACCTTC. The gene calls are TRBV7-2 and TRBJ1-2, with 7 nucleotides matching TRBD1. This CDR3 has 15 amino acids. Germline-derived CDR1 and CDR2 are SGHTA and FQGNSA. V gave up 4 bases and J gave up 0 bases; unmatched junction bases: 5.